This T cell receptor beta chain emerged from a study of long-term antiretroviral therapy in people with HIV. Each donor had at least one pre-ART and at least two post-ART PBMC samples. Specimens carried roughly 0.95-10 million cryopreserved PBMC before DNA extraction. Overall study results and limits: HIV repertoires spanned narrower CDR3 length ranges than controls. ART preceded a rise in diversity that nonetheless stayed lower than in transplant donor controls.

Germline V CDR1 and CDR2: MNHNS, SASEGT. The CDR3 is 16 residues long. V lost 3 bases, J lost 4 bases, and 4 bases stayed unmatched. By sample share, this clone is medium-sized. Its antigen is unknown. Runs used v3.0 of the immunoSEQ assay and were done at survey level. The table came from immunoSEQ multiplex PCR; TCRdb's copy has only in-frame clones and leaves some out. Found here are about 39,000 clones, about 88% of them singletons; the top ten hold 3% to 5%. The origin of this receptor is a woman between 18 and 29 years old with HIV. Sequencing was performed on unsorted PBMCs, taken just before starting antiretroviral therapy. This chain joins TRBV6-1 and TRBJ2-7; 15 nucleotides match TRBD2. The CDR3 spells CASSDEGLAGGYEQYF. For the CDR3, the DNA is TGTGCCAGCAGTGACGAAGGACTAGCGGGAGGGTACGAGCAGTACTTC.